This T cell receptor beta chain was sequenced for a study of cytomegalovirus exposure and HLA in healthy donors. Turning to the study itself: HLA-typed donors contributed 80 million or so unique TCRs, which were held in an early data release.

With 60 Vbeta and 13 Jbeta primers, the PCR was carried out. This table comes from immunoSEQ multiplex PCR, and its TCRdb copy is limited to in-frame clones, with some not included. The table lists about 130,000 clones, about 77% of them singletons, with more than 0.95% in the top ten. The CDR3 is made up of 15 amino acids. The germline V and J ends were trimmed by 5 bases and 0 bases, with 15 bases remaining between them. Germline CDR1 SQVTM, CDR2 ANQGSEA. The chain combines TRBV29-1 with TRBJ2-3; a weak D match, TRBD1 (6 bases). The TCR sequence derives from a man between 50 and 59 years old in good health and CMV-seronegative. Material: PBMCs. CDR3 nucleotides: TGCAGCGTTCTCGGTTGGGGGCTAAGCACAGATACGCAGTATTTT. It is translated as CSVLGWGLSTDTQYF.